This T cell receptor (beta chain) was identified in a study of sequential checkpoint blockade in melanoma. The CDR3 loop spans 18 amino acids. V lost 5 bases to trimming and J lost 2 bases; unmatched junction nucleotides: 16. Germline V CDR1 and CDR2: LNHDA, SQIVND (reference sequence). Treatment given: randomized to nivolumab then ipilimumab (arm A) or the reverse (arm B). Patients had received no earlier DNA-damaging chemotherapy. TCRdb's table, derived via immunoSEQ multiplex PCR, lists solely in-frame clones and lacks some. The table lists fewer than 35,000 clones, 70% to 90% of them singletons. This sequence joins TRBV19 and TRBJ2-5; 8 bases map to TRBD2. The sequences come from CD8+ T cells sorted from blood (inferred from file names), collected from a patient given nivolumab and ipilimumab in sequence. This TCR came from a human donor with melanoma. CDR3 bases: TGTGCCAGTAGTTTCACGGCCCGCGGGACTAGACTTCAAGAGACCCAGTACTTC. Translation: CASSFTARGTRLQETQYF.